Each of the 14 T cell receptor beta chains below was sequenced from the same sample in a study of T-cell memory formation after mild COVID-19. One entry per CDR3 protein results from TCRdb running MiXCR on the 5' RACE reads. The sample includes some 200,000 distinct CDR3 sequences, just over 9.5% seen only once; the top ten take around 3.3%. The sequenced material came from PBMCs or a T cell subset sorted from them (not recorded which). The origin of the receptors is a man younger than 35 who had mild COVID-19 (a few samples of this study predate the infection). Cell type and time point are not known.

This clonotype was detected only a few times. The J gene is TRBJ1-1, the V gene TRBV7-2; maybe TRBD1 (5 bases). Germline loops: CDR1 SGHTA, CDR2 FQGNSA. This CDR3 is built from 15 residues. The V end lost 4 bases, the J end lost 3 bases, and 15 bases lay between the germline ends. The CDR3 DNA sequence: TGTGCCAGCAGCTCAGGGCCGGGCATAGACACTGAAGCTTTCTTT. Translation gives CASSSGPGIDTEAFF.

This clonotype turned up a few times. CDR3 sequence: CASSGNRVTDTQYF. CDR3 nucleotide sequence: TGCGCCAGCAGCGGGAACCGCGTGACAGATACGCAGTATTTT. This rearrangement joins TRBV5-1 to TRBJ2-3; D gene unclear. Trimming took 4 bases from V and 3 from J, leaving 12 bases between them. Germline CDR1 and CDR2: SGHRS and YFSETQ. The CDR3 consists of 14 residues. Together with reference TRBV5-1 and TRBJ2-3, the CDR3 gives the full variable domain: KAGVTQTPRYLIKTRGQQVTLSCSPISGHRSVSWYQQTPGQGLQFLFEYFSETQRNKGNFPGRFSGRQFSNSRSEMNVSTLELGDSALYLCASSGNRVTDTQYFGPGTRLTVL.

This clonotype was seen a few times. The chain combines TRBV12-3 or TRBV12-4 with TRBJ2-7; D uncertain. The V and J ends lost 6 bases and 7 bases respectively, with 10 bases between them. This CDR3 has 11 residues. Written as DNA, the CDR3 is TGTGCCAGCAGCCATGGGTGGGAGCAGTACTTC. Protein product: CASSHGWEQYF.

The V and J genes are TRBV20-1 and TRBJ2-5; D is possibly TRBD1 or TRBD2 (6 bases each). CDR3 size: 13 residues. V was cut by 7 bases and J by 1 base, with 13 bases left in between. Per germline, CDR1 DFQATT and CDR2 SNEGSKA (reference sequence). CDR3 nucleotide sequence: TGCAGTGAAGGGGGGCCCACCCAAGAGACCCAGTACTTC. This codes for CSEGGPTQETQYF.

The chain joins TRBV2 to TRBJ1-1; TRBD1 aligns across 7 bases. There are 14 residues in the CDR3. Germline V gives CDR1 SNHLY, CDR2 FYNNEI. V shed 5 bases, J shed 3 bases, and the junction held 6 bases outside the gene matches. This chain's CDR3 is CASSLTGKDTEAFF. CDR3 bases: TGTGCCAGCAGTCTGACAGGGAAGGACACTGAAGCTTTCTTT.

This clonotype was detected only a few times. The CDR3 DNA reads as TGTGCCAGCTCACCCCCTGTTGGTGAGCAGTTCTTC. This encodes CASSPPVGEQFF. V and J are TRBV18 and TRBJ2-1; D not resolved. In germline, CDR1 is KGHSH, CDR2 LQKENI. V was cut by 3 bases and J by 9 bases, with 9 bases left in between. The CDR3 sequence is 12 residues long.

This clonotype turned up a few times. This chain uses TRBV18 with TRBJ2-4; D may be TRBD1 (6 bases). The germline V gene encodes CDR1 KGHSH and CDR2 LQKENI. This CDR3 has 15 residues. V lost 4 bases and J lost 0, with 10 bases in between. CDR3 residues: CASSRDTLAKNIQYF. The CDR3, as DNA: TGTGCCAGCTCACGGGACACTTTAGCCAAAAACATTCAGTACTTC. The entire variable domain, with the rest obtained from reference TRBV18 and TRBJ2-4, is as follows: NAGVMQNPRHLVRRRGQEARLRCSPMKGHSHVYWYRQLPEEGLKFMVYLQKENIIDESGMPKERFSAEFPKEGPSILRIQQVVRGDSAAYFCASSRDTLAKNIQYFGAGTRLSVL.

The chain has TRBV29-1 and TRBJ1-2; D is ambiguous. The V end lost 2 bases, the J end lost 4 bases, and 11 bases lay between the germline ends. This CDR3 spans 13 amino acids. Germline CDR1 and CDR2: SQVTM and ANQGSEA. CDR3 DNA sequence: TGCAGCGTTGAATACCTCGAACCCTATGGCTACACCTTC. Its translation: CSVEYLEPYGYTF.

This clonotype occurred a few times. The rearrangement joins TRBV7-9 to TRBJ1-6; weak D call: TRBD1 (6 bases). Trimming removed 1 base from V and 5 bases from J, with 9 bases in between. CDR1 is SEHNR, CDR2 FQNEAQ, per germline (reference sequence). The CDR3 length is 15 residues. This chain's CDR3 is CASSLDRVNNSPLHF. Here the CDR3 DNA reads TGTGCCAGCAGCTTAGACAGGGTTAATAATTCACCCCTCCACTTT.

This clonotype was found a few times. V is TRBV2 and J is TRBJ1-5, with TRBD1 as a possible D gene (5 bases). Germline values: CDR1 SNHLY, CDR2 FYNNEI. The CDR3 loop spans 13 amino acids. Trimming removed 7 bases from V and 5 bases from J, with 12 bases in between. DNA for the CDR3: TGTGCCAGCACAGAAGGGGAGTATCAGCCCCAGCATTTT. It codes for CASTEGEYQPQHF.

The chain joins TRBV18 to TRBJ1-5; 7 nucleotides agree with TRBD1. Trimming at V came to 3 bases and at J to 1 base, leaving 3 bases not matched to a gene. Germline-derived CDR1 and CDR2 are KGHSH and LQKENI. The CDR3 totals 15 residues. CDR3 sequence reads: CASSPGTASNQPQHF. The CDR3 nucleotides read TGTGCCAGCTCACCGGGGACAGCCAGCAATCAGCCCCAGCATTTT.

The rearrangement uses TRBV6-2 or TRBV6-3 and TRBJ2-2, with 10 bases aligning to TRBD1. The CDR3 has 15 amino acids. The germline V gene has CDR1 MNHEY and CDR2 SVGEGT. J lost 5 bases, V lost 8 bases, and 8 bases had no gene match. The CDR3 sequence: CASLEGQGWTGELFF. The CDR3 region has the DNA TGTGCCAGCTTGGAGGGACAGGGGTGGACCGGGGAGCTGTTTTTT.

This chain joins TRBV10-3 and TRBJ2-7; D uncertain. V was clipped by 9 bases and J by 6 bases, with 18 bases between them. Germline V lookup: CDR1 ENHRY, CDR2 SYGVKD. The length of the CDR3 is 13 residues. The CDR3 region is CAISGASTSEQYV. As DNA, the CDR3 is TGTGCCATTTCAGGCGCCTCTACCTCCGAGCAGTACGTC.

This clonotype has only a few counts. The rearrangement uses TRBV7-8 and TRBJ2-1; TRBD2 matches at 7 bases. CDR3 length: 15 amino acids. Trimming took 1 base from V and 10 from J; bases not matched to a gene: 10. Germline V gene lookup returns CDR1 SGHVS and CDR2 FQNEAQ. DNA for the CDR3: TGTGCCAGCAGCTTAGGGGTTAACAGAGCGGGGGAGCAGTTCTTC. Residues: CASSLGVNRAGEQFF.